This T cell receptor beta chain was recorded in a study of T cell repertoires in cytomegalovirus infection (dated by TCRdb to about 2019). At the level of the whole study: Because public TCR beta signatures pointed to carriage of CMV infection together with the matching HLA type, the HLA type of each donor mattered for the analysis. The research as a whole found: In both this cohort and an independent cohort of some 370 donors, the cumulative frequency of public TCR beta family members distinguished carriers of CMV infection plus the relevant HLA type. In the ex vivo response, HLA-C-restricted CMV-specific TCR beta clonotypes were dominant, and in two of eight donors the single most frequent clonotype came from this HLA-C-restricted group.

This clonotype has ten or more counts. Its specific antigen is unknown. No clone much larger than this one lies a single base away; base qualities are absent. TCRdb shows the sequencer as Illumina HiSeq 1500. TCRdb's own reprocessing of the public reads used fastp at Q25 and MiXCR and kept productive beta chains. One record per CDR3 amino acid sequence lists the most common genes and DNA. The sample has about 230,000 distinct CDR3 sequences on record, about 7% of them singletons. The ten most abundant clones make up less than 7.5% of the sample. The receptor was derived from a human donor in good health (CMV status not recorded). Some clones in this sample may be carry-over from other donors' samples. The specimen was PBMCs.

Here the CDR3 is given as CASRYGQGAYNEQFF. The bases are TGTGCCAGCAGGTACGGACAGGGGGCGTACAATGAGCAGTTCTTC. The chain was built from TRBV6-6 and TRBJ2-1; the junction holds 11 bases that match TRBD1. From its cysteine to its phenylalanine, the CDR3 spans 15 amino acids. Of all the DNA, just the CDR3 is kept, 45 bases in frame from base 1. V is pruned by 6 bases and J by 4 bases, leaving 5 bases of the junction without a gene match. CDR1 and CDR2 were assigned from the germline V gene (reference sequence) as MNHNY and SVGAGI.